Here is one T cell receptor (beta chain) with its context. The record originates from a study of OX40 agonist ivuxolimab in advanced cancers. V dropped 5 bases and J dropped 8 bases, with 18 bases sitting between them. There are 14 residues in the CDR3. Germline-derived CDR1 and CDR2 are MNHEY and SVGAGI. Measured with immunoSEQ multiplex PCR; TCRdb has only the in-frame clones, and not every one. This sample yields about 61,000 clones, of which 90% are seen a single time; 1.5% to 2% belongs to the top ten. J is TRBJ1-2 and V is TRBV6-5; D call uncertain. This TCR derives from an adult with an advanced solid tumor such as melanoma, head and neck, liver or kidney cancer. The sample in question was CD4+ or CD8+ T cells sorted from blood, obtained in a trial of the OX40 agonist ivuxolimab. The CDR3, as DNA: TGTGCCAGCAGTGAACGGGCTCGCGGTCGAGGCTACACCTTC. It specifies CASSERARGRGYTF.